The 25 T cell receptor beta chains given below trace back to one sample, sequenced in a study of T cell responses to AZD1222 COVID-19 vaccine. Measured with immunoSEQ multiplex PCR; TCRdb has only the in-frame clones, and not every one. The table lists around 100,000 clones, 70% to 90% of them singletons, with over 1.2% in the top ten. The sample was peripheral blood, taken on day 0 of AZD1222 vaccination. These receptors came from an adult in good health.

The V gene is TRBV6-1, the J gene TRBJ2-2, with a possible D match to TRBD2 (5 bases). The CDR3 has 14 residues. V dropped 1 base and J dropped 8 bases, with 11 bases sitting between them. The germline CDR1 and CDR2 sequences are MNHNS and SASEGT. CDR3 residues: CASSEELVGGELFF. CDR3 nucleotides: TGTGCCAGCAGTGAAGAACTAGTCGGTGGGGAGCTGTTTTTT.

The gene calls are TRBV10-3 and TRBJ1-2, with D perhaps TRBD1 (5 bases). V was cut by 5 bases and J by 0 bases, with 16 bases left in between. This CDR3 has 16 amino acids. Germline V gene sequence: CDR1 ENHRY, CDR2 SYGVKD. The DNA of the CDR3 is TGTGCCATCAGTCCAAACGGGGGAGGAACTAACTATGGCTACACCTTC. This encodes CAISPNGGGTNYGYTF.

The chain couples TRBV5-1 to TRBJ2-3; TRBD1 aligns across 9 bases. The CDR3 sequence is 15 residues long. Germline-derived CDR1 and CDR2 are SGHRS and YFSETQ. V dropped 4 bases and J dropped 5; count of bases not matched to a gene: 8. This chain's CDR3 is CASSRTDRGRDTQYF. The CDR3 region has the DNA TGCGCCAGCAGCAGAACCGACAGGGGGAGAGATACGCAGTATTTT.

This sequence joins TRBV6-5 and TRBJ2-7; the match to TRBD2 covers 7 bases. Germline CDR1 reads MNHEY; CDR2 reads SVGAGI. This CDR3 spans 16 amino acids. V was pared by 0 bases and J by 4 bases, with 9 bases of the junction left unmatched. The DNA of the CDR3 is TGTGCCAGCAGTTACTCGGGTACGGGAGGAGGTTACGAGCAGTACTTC. Its translation: CASSYSGTGGGYEQYF.

CDR3 sequence reads: CASSWRTGMNTEAFF. CDR3 in DNA: TGTGCCAGCAGCTGGAGGACAGGGATGAACACTGAAGCTTTCTTT. The V call is TRBV7-9, the J call TRBJ1-1, with TRBD1 identical over 8 bases. This CDR3 spans 15 amino acids. Germline values: CDR1 SEHNR, CDR2 FQNEAQ (reference sequence). Unmatched junction bases numbered 4, after V lost 4 bases and J lost 0 bases.

V is TRBV15 and J is TRBJ2-5; D remains unclear. The CDR3 runs to 16 residues. V was pared by 4 bases and J by 3 bases, with 18 bases between. Looked up from germline, CDR1 is LNHNV and CDR2 is YYDKDF (reference sequence). CDR3 DNA sequence: TGTGCCACCAGCACTTACAGATCGGCCTTGAAAGAGACCCAGTACTTC. This sequence encodes CATSTYRSALKETQYF.

This chain links TRBV28 with TRBJ1-2, with D tentatively TRBD1 (5 bases). The CDR3 extends over 14 amino acids. Germline-derived CDR1 and CDR2 are MDHEN and SYDVKM. Trimming removed 7 bases from V and 6 bases from J, with 18 bases in between. CDR3 DNA: TGTGCCAGCATCAAACCCCGGGACGCAGATGGCTACACCTTC. It yields the protein CASIKPRDADGYTF.

The rearrangement uses TRBV3-1 (or the pseudogene TRBV3-2) and TRBJ1-4; D is possibly TRBD1 (5 bases). From germline, CDR1 is LGHDT and CDR2 YNNKEL (reference sequence). Deletions cut 3 bases from V and 4 bases from J, with 12 bases between. The CDR3 has 15 amino acids. The CDR3 nucleotides are TGTGCCAGCAGCCAGGAGGGGCGAAATAATGAAAAACTGTTTTTT. Its translation: CASSQEGRNNEKLFF.

The chain recombines TRBV7-6 with TRBJ2-3; 7 bases align to TRBD2. The V segment lost 1 base and the J segment 5 bases; nucleotides outside the gene matches: 9. The CDR3 is made up of 16 amino acids. Germline V CDR1 and CDR2: SGHVS, FNYEAQ. For the CDR3, the DNA is TGTGCCAGCAGCTTAGAAGCGACTAGCTTGAGAGATACGCAGTATTTT. Protein: CASSLEATSLRDTQYF.

The chain recombines TRBV9 with TRBJ2-3; maybe TRBD1 (6 bases). With 0 bases removed from V and 1 base from J, the gap between germline ends came to 9 bases. CDR1 is SGDLS, CDR2 YYNGEE, per germline. CDR3 length: 15 residues. CDR3 nucleotides: TGTGCCAGCAGCGTAGGTCACAGGGGCACAGATACGCAGTATTTT. Translated, it gives CASSVGHRGTDTQYF.

The genes are TRBV7-9 and TRBJ1-2; D remains ambiguous. Trimming took 3 bases from V and 8 from J, leaving 10 bases between them. The CDR3 covers 12 residues. Germline-derived CDR1 and CDR2 are SEHNR and FQNEAQ (reference sequence). The CDR3 spells CASSLRTQGYTF. DNA for the CDR3: TGTGCCAGCAGCTTGAGAACGCAAGGCTACACCTTC.

V is TRBV7-9 and J is TRBJ2-2; possibly TRBD1 for D (6 bases). This CDR3 has 14 residues. Trimming pared 5 bases from V and 1 base from J, leaving 8 bases between. The germline V gene encodes CDR1 SEHNR and CDR2 FQNEAQ (reference sequence). The CDR3 spells CASSLGQNTGELFF. The CDR3 DNA reads TGTGCCAGCAGCCTGGGACAGAACACCGGGGAGCTGTTTTTT.

In this sample, this clone turned up a few times. The chain has TRBV19 and TRBJ2-7; 12 bases agree with TRBD2. Germline V gene sequence: CDR1 LNHDA, CDR2 SQIVND (reference sequence). V shed 9 bases and J 5 bases; nucleotides not matched to a gene: 8. This CDR3 has 14 residues. CDR3 region: CASSLAGGPDEQYF. As DNA, the CDR3 is TGTGCCAGCTCTCTAGCGGGAGGGCCTGACGAGCAGTACTTC.

The V and J genes are TRBV5-1 and TRBJ2-1; 12 bases match TRBD2. Germline CDR1 is SGHRS and CDR2 is YFSETQ. This CDR3 has 15 amino acids. J lost 6 bases, V lost 0 bases, and 1 base had no gene match. The CDR3 DNA follows: TGCGCCAGCAGCTTGGCGACTAGCGGGAGCAATGAGCAGTTCTTC. This encodes CASSLATSGSNEQFF.

The chain recombines TRBV27 with TRBJ2-5; maybe TRBD2 (5 bases). CDR3 size: 20 residues. V lost 5 bases to trimming and J lost 0 bases, with 28 bases between them. Germline V lookup: CDR1 MNHEY, CDR2 SMNVEV (reference sequence). The CDR3 region is CASSPQRRRHPRQNQETQYF. The CDR3 DNA sequence: TGTGCCAGCAGTCCCCAAAGGAGGCGACACCCCAGGCAAAACCAAGAGACCCAGTACTTC.

This clone was counted a single time. The rearrangement joins TRBV7-9 to TRBJ2-5; TRBD1 is a possible D gene (6 bases). CDR3 length: 13 amino acids. The V and J ends lost 8 bases and 2 bases respectively, with 12 bases between them. Germline V gene lookup returns CDR1 SEHNR and CDR2 FQNEAQ (reference sequence). The DNA of the CDR3 is TGTGCCAGCGGGGGCCGGCTTCAAGAGACCCAGTACTTC. Its translation is CASGGRLQETQYF.

This clone was seen once. V and J are TRBV5-4 and TRBJ2-3, with 10 positions matching TRBD2. Losses at the gene ends were 0 bases for V and 3 bases for J; bases not matched to a gene: 4. The CDR3 runs 16 residues. CDR1 and CDR2 from the germline V gene are SGHNT and YYREEE (reference sequence). Written as DNA, the CDR3 is TGTGCCAGCAGCTTGGTTGGTAGCGGGAGGACAGATACGCAGTATTTT. Amino acids: CASSLVGSGRTDTQYF.

The chain carries TRBV29-1 and TRBJ2-1; 9 positions agree with TRBD2. The length of the CDR3 is 16 residues. Trimming took 1 base from V and 9 from J; bases not matched to a gene: 13. Per germline, CDR1 SQVTM and CDR2 ANQGSEA. CDR3 in amino acids: CSVEGRREGYRGEQFF. CDR3 coding DNA: TGCAGCGTTGAAGGTCGGCGGGAGGGCTATCGAGGTGAGCAGTTCTTC.

The chain employs TRBV7-9 and TRBJ1-1; D possibly corresponds to TRBD1 (5 bases). The CDR3 extends over 18 amino acids. The V end was cut by 1 base, the J end by 1 base, with 19 bases between. Germline values: CDR1 SEHNR, CDR2 FQNEAQ (reference sequence). DNA for the CDR3: TGTGCCAGCAGCTTAGATGCAGCAACGTGGGGGGAGAACACTGAAGCTTTCTTT. This encodes CASSLDAATWGENTEAFF.

The chain has TRBV12-3 or TRBV12-4 and TRBJ2-3; no reliable D call. V gave up 0 bases and J gave up 5 bases, with 0 bases separating them. The CDR3 has 11 residues. CDR3 sequence reads: CASSLADTQYF. The CDR3 DNA reads TGTGCCAGCAGTTTAGCAGATACGCAGTATTTT.

J is TRBJ1-1 and V is TRBV15; 7 positions match TRBD1. CDR3 size: 15 residues. V was clipped by 1 base and J by 1 base; unmatched bases: 3. Germline assignment: CDR1 LNHNV and CDR2 YYDKDF (reference sequence). The CDR3 loop is CATSRGTGKNTEAFF. CDR3 DNA: TGTGCCACCAGCAGAGGGACAGGCAAGAACACTGAAGCTTTCTTT. The full variable domain, in which reference TRBV15 and TRBJ1-1 provide the parts outside the CDR3, is DAMVIQNPRYQVTQFGKPVTLSCSQTLNHNVMYWYQQKSSQAPKLLFHYYDKDFNNEADTPDNFQSRRPNTSFCFLDIRSPGLGDTAMYLCATSRGTGKNTEAFFGQGTRLTVV.

The chain employs TRBV5-6 and TRBJ1-2, with D hard to call. There are 14 residues in the CDR3. Trimming removed 2 bases at V and 0 bases at J, with 8 bases between. Germline V gene data show CDR1 as SGHDT and CDR2 as YYEEEE. The CDR3 here is CASSLKISNYGYTF. The DNA of the CDR3 is TGTGCCAGCAGCTTAAAGATTTCTAACTATGGCTACACCTTC.

The chain combines TRBV30 with TRBJ2-7; TRBD2 aligns across 10 bases. This CDR3 spans 14 amino acids. V gave up 1 base and J gave up 6 bases; unmatched junction bases: 6. Germline CDR1 and CDR2: GTSNPN and SVGIG (reference sequence). The CDR3 reads CAWSASGSGVEQYF. In DNA form, the CDR3 reads TGTGCCTGGAGTGCTAGCGGGAGTGGGGTCGAGCAGTACTTC.

V gene TRBV3-1 (or the pseudogene TRBV3-2) combines with J gene TRBJ2-1; D is tentatively TRBD1 or TRBD2 (5 bases each). Germline V gives CDR1 LGHDT, CDR2 YNNKEL (reference sequence). V shed 1 base and J shed 4 bases, with 14 bases lying between them. This CDR3 has 16 amino acids. CDR3 bases: TGTGCCAGCAGCCAAGTTGGGACGGTTGGTTACAATGAGCAGTTCTTC. Translated: CASSQVGTVGYNEQFF.

The V and J genes are TRBV28 and TRBJ1-2; TRBD1 matches at 10 bases. Germline CDR1 reads MDHEN; CDR2 reads SYDVKM. V gave up 5 bases and J gave up 1 base; unmatched junction bases: 1. The CDR3 has 14 residues. The CDR3: CASSRDRGNYGYTF. The DNA for the CDR3 is TGTGCCAGCAGTCGGGACAGGGGTAACTATGGCTACACCTTC.